This record looks at one TCR beta chain sequence and its context. The sample belongs to a study of blood T cell repertoires in COVID-19. Study details: T cells, B-cell-depleted T cells, or PBMCs provided the cDNA or gDNA that served as material.

Original methodology: It was from reference gene primer amplification that nucleated cell counts were estimated. Only in-frame clones appear in the TCRdb table, and some are missing; sequencing was by immunoSEQ multiplex PCR. The DNA gave D and trimming, while V, J and clone size come from that table. The sample lists 200,000 to 300,000 clones, 80% to 90% seen once, with about 4% in the top ten. V was clipped by 0 bases and J by 8 bases; unmatched bases: 7. The CDR3 covers 15 residues. Looked up from germline, CDR1 is SGHRS and CDR2 is YFSETQ. The V call is TRBV5-1, the J call TRBJ2-3, with 9 bases fitting TRBD1. The source is a woman aged 40 to 49 with acute or convalescent COVID-19. Sequencing was done on a sample of peripheral blood. The CDR3 nucleotides read TGCGCCAGCAGCTTGGAGGGACAGGGAGAACGTACGCAGTATTTT. Encoded protein: CASSLEGQGERTQYF.